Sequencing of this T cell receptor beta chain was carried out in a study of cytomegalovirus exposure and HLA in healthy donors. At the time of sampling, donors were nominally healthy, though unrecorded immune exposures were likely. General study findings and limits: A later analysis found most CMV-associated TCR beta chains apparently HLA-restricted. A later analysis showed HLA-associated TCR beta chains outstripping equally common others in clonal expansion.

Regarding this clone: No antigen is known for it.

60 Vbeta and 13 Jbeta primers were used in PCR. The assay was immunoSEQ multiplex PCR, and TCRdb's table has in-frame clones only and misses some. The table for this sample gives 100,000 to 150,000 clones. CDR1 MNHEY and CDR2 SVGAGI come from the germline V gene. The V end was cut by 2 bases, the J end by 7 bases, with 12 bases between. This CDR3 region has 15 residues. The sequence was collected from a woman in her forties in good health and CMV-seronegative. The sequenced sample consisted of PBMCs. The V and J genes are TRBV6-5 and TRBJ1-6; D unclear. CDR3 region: CASSYEEGRNSPLHF. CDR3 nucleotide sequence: TGTGCCAGCAGTTACGAGGAGGGAAGGAATTCACCCCTCCACTTT.